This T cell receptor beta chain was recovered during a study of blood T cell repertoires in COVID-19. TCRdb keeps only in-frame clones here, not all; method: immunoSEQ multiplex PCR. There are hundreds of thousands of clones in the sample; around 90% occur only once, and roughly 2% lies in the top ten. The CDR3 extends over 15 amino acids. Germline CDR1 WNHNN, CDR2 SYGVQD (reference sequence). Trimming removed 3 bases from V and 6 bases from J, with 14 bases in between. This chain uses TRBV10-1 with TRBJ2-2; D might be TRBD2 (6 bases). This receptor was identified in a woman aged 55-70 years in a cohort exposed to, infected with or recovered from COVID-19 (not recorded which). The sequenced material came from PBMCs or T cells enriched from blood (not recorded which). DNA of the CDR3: TGCGCCAGCAGTGAAACTTCGGGCGGGGCCGGGGAGCTGTTTTTT. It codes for CASSETSGGAGELFF.